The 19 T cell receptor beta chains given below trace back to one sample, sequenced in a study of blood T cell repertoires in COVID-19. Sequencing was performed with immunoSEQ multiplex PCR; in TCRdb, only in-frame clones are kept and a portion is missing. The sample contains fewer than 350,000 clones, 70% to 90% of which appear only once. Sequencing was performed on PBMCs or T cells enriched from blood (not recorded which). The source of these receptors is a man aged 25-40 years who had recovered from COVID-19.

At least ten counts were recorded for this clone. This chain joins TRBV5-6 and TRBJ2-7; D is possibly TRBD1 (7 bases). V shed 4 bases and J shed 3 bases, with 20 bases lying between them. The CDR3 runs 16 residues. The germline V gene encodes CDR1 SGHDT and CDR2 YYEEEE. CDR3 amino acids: CASSTGGTADGYEQYF. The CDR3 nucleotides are TGTGCCAGCAGCACTGGGGGGACAGCAGACGGCTACGAGCAGTACTTC.

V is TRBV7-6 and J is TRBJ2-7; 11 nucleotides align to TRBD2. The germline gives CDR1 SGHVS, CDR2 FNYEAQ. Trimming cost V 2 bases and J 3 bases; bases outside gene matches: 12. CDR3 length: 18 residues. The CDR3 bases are TGTGCCAGCAGCTTAATTCCTCCTAGCGGGGGGAATTACTACGAGCAGTACTTC. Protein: CASSLIPPSGGNYYEQYF.

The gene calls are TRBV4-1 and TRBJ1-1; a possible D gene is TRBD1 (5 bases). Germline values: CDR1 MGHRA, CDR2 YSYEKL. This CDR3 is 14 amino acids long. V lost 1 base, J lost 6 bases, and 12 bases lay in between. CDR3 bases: TGCGCCAGCAGCCAAGGGAGAGGGGAGGCTGAAGCTTTCTTT. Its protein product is CASSQGRGEAEAFF.

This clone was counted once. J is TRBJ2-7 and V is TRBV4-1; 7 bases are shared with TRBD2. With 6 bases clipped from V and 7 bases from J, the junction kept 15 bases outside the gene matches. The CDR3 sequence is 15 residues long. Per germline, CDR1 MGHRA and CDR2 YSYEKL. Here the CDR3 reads CASRRGGGREGEQYF. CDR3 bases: TGCGCCAGCAGACGAGGAGGTGGCAGGGAGGGAGAGCAGTACTTC.

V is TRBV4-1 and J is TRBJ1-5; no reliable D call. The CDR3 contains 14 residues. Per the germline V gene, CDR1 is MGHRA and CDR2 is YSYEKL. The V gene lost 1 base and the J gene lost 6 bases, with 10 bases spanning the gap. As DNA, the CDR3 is TGCGCCAGCAGCCAAGTGGGCTTTGGTCAGCCCCAGCATTTT. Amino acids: CASSQVGFGQPQHF.

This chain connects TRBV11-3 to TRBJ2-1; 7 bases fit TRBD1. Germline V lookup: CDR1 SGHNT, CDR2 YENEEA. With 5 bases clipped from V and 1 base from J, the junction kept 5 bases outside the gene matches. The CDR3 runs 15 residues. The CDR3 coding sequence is TGTGCCAGCAGCCCCGGGACAGTTTCCTACAATGAGCAGTTCTTC. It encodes CASSPGTVSYNEQFF.

CDR3 region: CASSQQGNQETQYF. CDR3 bases: TGTGCCAGCAGCCAACAGGGCAACCAAGAGACCCAGTACTTC. The rearrangement links TRBV3-1 (or the pseudogene TRBV3-2) to TRBJ2-5; the D gene is possibly TRBD1 (5 bases). Trimming removed 2 bases at V and 0 bases at J, with 7 bases between. Germline values: CDR1 LGHDT, CDR2 YNNKEL (reference sequence). The CDR3 length is 14 residues.

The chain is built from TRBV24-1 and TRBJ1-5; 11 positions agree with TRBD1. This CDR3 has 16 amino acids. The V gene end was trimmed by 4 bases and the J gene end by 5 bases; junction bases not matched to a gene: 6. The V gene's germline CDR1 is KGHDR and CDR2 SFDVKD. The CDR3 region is CATSEPGQGADQPQHF. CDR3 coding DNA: TGTGCCACCAGTGAACCCGGACAGGGGGCAGATCAGCCCCAGCATTTT.

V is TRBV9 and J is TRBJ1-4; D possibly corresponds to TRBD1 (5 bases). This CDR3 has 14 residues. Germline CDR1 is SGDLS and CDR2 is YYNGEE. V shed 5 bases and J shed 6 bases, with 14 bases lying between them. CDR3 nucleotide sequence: TGTGCCAGCAGGCGTGGGGACTTGGATGAAAAACTGTTTTTT. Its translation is CASRRGDLDEKLFF. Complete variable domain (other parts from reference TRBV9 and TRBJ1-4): DSGVTQTPKHLITATGQRVTLRCSPRSGDLSVYWYQQSLDQGLQFLIQYYNGEERAKGNILERFSAQQFPDLHSELNLSSLELGDSALYFCASRRGDLDEKLFFGSGTQLSVL.

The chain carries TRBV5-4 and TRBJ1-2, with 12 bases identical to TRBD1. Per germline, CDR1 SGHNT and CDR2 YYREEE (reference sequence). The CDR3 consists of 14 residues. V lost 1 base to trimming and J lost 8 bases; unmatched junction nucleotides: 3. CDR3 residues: CASSLRDRGLGYTF. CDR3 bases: TGTGCCAGCAGCTTGAGGGACAGGGGGCTCGGCTACACCTTC.

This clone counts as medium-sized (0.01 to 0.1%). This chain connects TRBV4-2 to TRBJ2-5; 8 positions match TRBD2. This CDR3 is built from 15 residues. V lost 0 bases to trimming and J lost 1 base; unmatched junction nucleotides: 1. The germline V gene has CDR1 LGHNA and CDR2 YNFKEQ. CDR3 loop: CASSQDRGGQETQYF. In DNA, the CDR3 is TGTGCCAGCAGCCAAGATCGGGGGGGCCAAGAGACCCAGTACTTC.

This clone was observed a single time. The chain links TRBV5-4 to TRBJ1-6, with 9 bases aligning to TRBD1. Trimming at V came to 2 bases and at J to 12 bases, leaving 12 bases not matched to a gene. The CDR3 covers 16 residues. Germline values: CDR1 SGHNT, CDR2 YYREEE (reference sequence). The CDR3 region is CASSLGQGKFSGPLHF. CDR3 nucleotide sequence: TGTGCCAGCAGCTTAGGACAGGGGAAGTTCTCGGGACCCCTCCACTTT. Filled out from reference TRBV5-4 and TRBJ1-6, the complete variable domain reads ETGVTQSPTHLIKTRGQQVTLRCSSQSGHNTVSWYQQALGQGPQFIFQYYREEENGRGNFPPRFSGLQFPNYSSELNVNALELDDSALYLCASSLGQGKFSGPLHFGNGTRLTVT.

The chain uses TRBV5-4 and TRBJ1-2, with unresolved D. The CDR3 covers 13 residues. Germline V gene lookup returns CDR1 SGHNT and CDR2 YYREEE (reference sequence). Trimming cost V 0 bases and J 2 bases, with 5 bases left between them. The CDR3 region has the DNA TGTGCCAGCAGCTTGGTGCAGAACTATGGCTACACCTTC. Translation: CASSLVQNYGYTF.

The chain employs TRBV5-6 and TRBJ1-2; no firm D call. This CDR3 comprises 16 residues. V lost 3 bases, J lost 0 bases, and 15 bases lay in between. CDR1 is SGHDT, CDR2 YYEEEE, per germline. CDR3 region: CASSSSELRTNYGYTF. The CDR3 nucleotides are TGTGCCAGCAGCTCATCGGAGCTGCGTACTAACTATGGCTACACCTTC.

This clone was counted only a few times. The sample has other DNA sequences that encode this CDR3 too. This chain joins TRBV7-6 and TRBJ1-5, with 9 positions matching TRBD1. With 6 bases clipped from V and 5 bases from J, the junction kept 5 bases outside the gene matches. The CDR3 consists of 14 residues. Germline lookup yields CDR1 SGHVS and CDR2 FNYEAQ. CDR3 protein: CASSPGTGHQPQHF. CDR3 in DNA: TGTGCCAGCAGTCCCGGGACAGGGCATCAGCCCCAGCATTTT.

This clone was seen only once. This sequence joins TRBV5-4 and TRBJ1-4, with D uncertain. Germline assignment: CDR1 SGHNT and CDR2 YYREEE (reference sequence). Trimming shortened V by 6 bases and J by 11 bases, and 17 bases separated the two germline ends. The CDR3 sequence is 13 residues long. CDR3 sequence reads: CASTSGGGRKLFF. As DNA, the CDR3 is TGTGCCAGCACCAGCGGCGGAGGTCGGAAACTGTTTTTT. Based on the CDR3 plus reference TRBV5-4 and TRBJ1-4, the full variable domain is ETGVTQSPTHLIKTRGQQVTLRCSSQSGHNTVSWYQQALGQGPQFIFQYYREEENGRGNFPPRFSGLQFPNYSSELNVNALELDDSALYLCASTSGGGRKLFFGSGTQLSVL.

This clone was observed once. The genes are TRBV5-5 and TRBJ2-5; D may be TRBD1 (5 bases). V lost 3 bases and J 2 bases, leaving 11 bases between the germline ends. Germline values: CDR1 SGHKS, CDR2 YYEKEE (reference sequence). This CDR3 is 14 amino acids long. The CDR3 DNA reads TGTGCCAGCAGCTCAACAGGCATACAAGAGACCCAGTACTTC. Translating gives CASSSTGIQETQYF.

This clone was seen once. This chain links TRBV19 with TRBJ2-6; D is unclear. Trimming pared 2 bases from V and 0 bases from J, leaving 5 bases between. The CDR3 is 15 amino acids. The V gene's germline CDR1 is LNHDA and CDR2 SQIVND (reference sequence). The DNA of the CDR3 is TGTGCCAGTAGTATATCCTTCTCTGGGGCCAACGTCCTGACTTTC. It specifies CASSISFSGANVLTF.

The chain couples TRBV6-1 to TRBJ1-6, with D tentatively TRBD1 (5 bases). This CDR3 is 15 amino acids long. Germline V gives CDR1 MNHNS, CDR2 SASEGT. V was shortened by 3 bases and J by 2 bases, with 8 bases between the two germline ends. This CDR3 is CASSDTQAYNSPLHF. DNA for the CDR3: TGTGCCAGCAGTGACACACAGGCCTATAATTCACCCCTCCACTTT.